This T cell receptor beta chain is from a study of radiation and T cells in renal cell carcinoma. The overall study: Nephrectomy followed 15 Gy stereotactic body radiation by 4 weeks.

Time point reported: baseline pretreatment blood. Treatment specified: 15 Gy SBRT to primary tumor, nephrectomy 4 weeks later. Serial blood draws occurred at baseline and 2 and 4 weeks post-SBRT. Germline lookup yields CDR1 SGHDN and CDR2 FVKESK. After removal of 1 base from V and 0 bases from J, the junction contained 4 bases not matched to a gene. The CDR3 covers 16 residues. Comment on this clone: What it binds is not known.

Study-level findings and limits: Top tumor clonotypes rose in blood 2 weeks post-radiation, then contracted. Pretreatment tumor biopsies were lacking, so baseline clonotypes are unknown.

Assay used: immunoSEQ multiplex PCR; TCRdb lists only in-frame clones, some missing. In the table there are under 55,000 clones, approximately 83% of which are singletons. The clonotype was recovered from a woman aged 70-85 years with renal cell carcinoma. The input for sequencing was blood, taken from a patient whose treatment included radiotherapy and nephrectomy. This sequence joins TRBV14 and TRBJ2-3; 7 positions match TRBD2. The CDR3 DNA is TGTGCCAGCAGCCAAGCCCCGGGACTAAGCACAGATACGCAGTATTTT. Its translation: CASSQAPGLSTDTQYF.